This T cell receptor beta chain stems from a study of T-cell reconstitution after alpha-beta-depleted transplantation in children. This clonotype has ten or more counts. Unique molecular identifiers were incorporated into the prepared TCRbeta library. TCRdb itself ran the PCR reads through MiXCR, one entry per CDR3 protein. The data contain 190,000 or so distinct CDR3 sequences, roughly 6.5% of them singletons. CDR1 and CDR2 from the germline V gene are MGHRA and YSYEKL. The CDR3 sequence is 15 residues long. Trimming at V came to 1 base and at J to 4 bases, leaving 6 bases not matched to a gene. The V gene is TRBV4-1, the J gene TRBJ1-1, with 7 bases matching TRBD1. The source is a girl under two years old with combined immunodeficiency, due to receive a stem cell transplant. Sequenced here: PBMCs, sampled before TCRalphabeta/CD19-depleted stem cell transplant. CDR3 sequence reads: CASSQVSTGRTEAFF. CDR3 DNA: TGCGCCAGCAGCCAAGTTTCGACAGGGCGCACTGAAGCTTTCTTT.